This T cell receptor beta chain was sequenced in a study of STAT3 mutations in large granular lymphocyte leukemia (dated by TCRdb to between 2018 and 2020). As for the study more broadly: Canonical activating STAT3 mutations were detected in roughly half of the longitudinally sequenced T-LGLL patients. Serial deep sequencing of TCRbeta CDR3 and STAT3 was performed in patients with T-cell large granular lymphocyte leukemia to reconstruct clonal hierarchy and dynamics. From an initial cohort of 207 LGL patients, roughly 17 representative T-LGLL cases were selected for longitudinal TCRbeta and STAT3 sequencing. For each patient, sequencing was performed at an average of around 4.2 time points, with a range of 2 to 8 samplings. As controls, the study also included longitudinal sequencing of a couple of patients with natural killer LGL leukemia. One or more immunosuppressive therapy regimens were given to more than half of T-LGLL patients, and hematologic response was seen in about 43% of the treated patients. General study outcomes and caveats: Persisting codominant clonotypes in some patients meant a small but highly pathogenic clone may have been missed. Linking therapy response to changes in TCR clonal burden was complicated by variable intervals between samplings and by differing treatment regimens. Because no samples were available when a clone first appeared, clonal expansion had to be inferred from samplings taken at other points. Every T-LGLL patient showed at least one immunodominant TCRbeta clonotype, and about half showed multiple immunodominant subclonotypes. Dominant TCR clone burden was found to exceed STAT3 mutant burden in several patients, suggesting that STAT3 mutation arose secondarily within a pre-expanded clone. TCR clonotype switching after therapy was observed in about 35% of the 18 patients, and all newly emerging clones were found to be STAT3 wild type.

V ends up 0 bases short and J 4 bases short, with an unmatched junction base count of 7. The CDR3 numbers 17 residues from cysteine through phenylalanine. Solely the CDR3 DNA is kept, with 51 bases framed from the first base. From the germline V gene, CDR1 is SGHDT and CDR2 is YYEEEE. DNA was extracted from blood mononuclear cells, with the same DNA used for both TCR and STAT3 sequencing. Regarding this clone: What antigen it recognizes has not been identified. The record has no base qualities; no much larger clone is one base away.

An Illumina MiSeq was used to sequence the TCRbeta libraries, yielding an average of about 40,000 productive templates per sample. Multiplex PCR amplification was used to generate TCRbeta CDR3 libraries with the immunoSEQ assay. Turning to the authors' computational methods: Repertoire diversity was computed as previously defined, with values near 0 indicating extremely monoclonal samples. TCRdb stores this immuneACCESS table with in-frame sequences only. Part of the clones is absent; in the studies checked, under half of the shortfall reflects unresolved V genes, and no reason is known for the rest. V, J and clone size are taken as reported in that table, and D and trimming were inferred from the DNA itself. For this sample the table gives 15,000 or so clones, of which over 90% were detected only once. The ten most abundant clones make up 8.5% to 10% of the sample.

Sequencing was done on a sample of peripheral blood mononuclear cells. The TCR was taken from a woman in her forties or fifties with T-cell large granular lymphocyte leukemia. Some clones in this sample may be carry-over from other donors' samples. The age is the age at diagnosis. This receptor chain uses TRBV5-6 and TRBJ2-1, and 10 bases in between align with TRBD2. The nucleotide sequence is given as TGTGCCAGCAGCTTGGACAGCGGGAGGGTAAGGTACAATGAGCAGTTCTTC. Protein translation: CASSLDSGRVRYNEQFF.